The rows below give T cell receptor beta chains drawn from one sample of a study of cytomegalovirus exposure and HLA in healthy donors. Produced via immunoSEQ multiplex PCR; TCRdb's table is partial and in-frame only. The sample yields around 130,000 clones, more than 65% seen once. Specimen: PBMCs. These receptors all come from a young man in good health and CMV-seropositive. Both conserved end residues are part of each CDR3. The D gene is left open where the match is weak. Clone size is given for some rows only: seen once, a few or many times, or a class if the clone is expanded.

abundance | d_gene | j_gene | v_gene | CDR3aa | CDR3nt
- | TRBD1 | TRBJ1-6 | TRBV5-1 | CASSSTGGWSPLHF | TGCGCCAGCAGCTCCACAGGGGGCTGGTCACCCCTCCACTTT
- | TRBD1 | TRBJ1-1 | TRBV5-1 | CASSKRHQGAGNTEAFF | TGCGCCAGCAGCAAGCGGCATCAGGGGGCCGGGAACACTGAAGCTTTCTTT
- | TRBD1 | TRBJ1-6 | TRBV5-1 | CASSETGESPLHF | TGCGCCAGCAGTGAGACAGGGGAATCACCCCTCCACTTT
- | - | TRBJ1-2 | TRBV28 | CASSEHRANYGYTF | TGTGCCAGCAGCGAACACAGAGCTAACTATGGCTACACCTTC
few | - | TRBJ1-5 | TRBV27 | CASSLSGQGRDQPQHF | TGTGCCAGCAGTTTATCGGGCCAGGGGAGGGATCAGCCCCAGCATTTT
few | - | TRBJ1-2 | TRBV5-1 | CASSLVGGDYGYTF | TGCGCCAGCAGCTTGGTCGGGGGGGACTATGGCTACACCTTC
- | - | TRBJ1-1 | TRBV5-1 | CASSLAGGGDTEAFF | TGCGCCAGCAGCTTGGCGGGCGGGGGGGACACTGAAGCTTTCTTT
- | TRBD1 | TRBJ1-5 | TRBV27 | CASSSDRGQQPQHF | TGTGCCAGCAGTTCAGACAGGGGGCAACAGCCCCAGCATTTT
- | TRBD1 | TRBJ1-2 | TRBV6-6 | CASSPGQLYGYTF | TGTGCCAGCAGCCCGGGACAGCTCTATGGCTACACCTTC
- | TRBD2 | TRBJ2-5 | TRBV27 | CASRPGTSGLKETQYF | TGTGCCAGCCGACCCGGGACTAGCGGACTCAAAGAGACCCAGTACTTC
- | TRBD2 | TRBJ2-5 | TRBV6-6 | CASIPGGGETQYF | TGTGCCAGCATCCCGGGCGGGGGGGAGACCCAGTACTTC
- | - | TRBJ1-3 | TRBV15 | CATSRAYRSSGNTIYF | TGTGCCACCAGCAGAGCGTACAGAAGTTCTGGAAACACCATATATTTT
few | TRBD1 | TRBJ1-1 | TRBV4-1 | CASSKQGTMNTEAFF | TGCGCCAGCAGCAAACAGGGGACAATGAACACTGAAGCTTTCTTT
few | - | TRBJ1-2 | TRBV6-5 | CASSTTLNYGYTF | TGTGCCAGCAGTACGACTCTAAACTATGGCTACACCTTC
- | - | TRBJ2-3 | TRBV5-8 | CASSLQGTDTQYF | TGTGCCAGCAGCTTACAGGGCACAGATACGCAGTATTTT
- | - | TRBJ1-5 | TRBV6-5 | CASSFDPGGQPQHF | TGTGCCAGCAGTTTCGATCCGGGAGGTCAGCCCCAGCATTTT
- | TRBD1 | TRBJ1-2 | TRBV5-4 | CASSLEQGSRDGYTF | TGTGCCAGCAGCTTGGAACAGGGGTCCCGAGATGGCTACACCTTC